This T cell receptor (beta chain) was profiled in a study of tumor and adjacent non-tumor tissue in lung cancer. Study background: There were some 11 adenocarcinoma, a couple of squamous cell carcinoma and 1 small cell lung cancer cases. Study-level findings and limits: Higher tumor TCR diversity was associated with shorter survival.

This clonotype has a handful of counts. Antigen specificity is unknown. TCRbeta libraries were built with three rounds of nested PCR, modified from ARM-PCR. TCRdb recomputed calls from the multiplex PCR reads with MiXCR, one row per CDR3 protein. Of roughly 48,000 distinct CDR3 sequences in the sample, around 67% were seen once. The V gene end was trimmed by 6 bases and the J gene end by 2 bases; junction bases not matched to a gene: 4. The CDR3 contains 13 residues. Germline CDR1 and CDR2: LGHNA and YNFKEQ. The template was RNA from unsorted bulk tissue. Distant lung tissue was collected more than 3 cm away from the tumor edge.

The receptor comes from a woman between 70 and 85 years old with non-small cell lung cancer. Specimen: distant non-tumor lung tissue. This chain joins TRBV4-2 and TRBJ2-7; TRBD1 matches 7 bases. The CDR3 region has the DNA TGTGCCAGCAGATTGGGACAGACCTACGAGCAGTACTTC. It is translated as CASRLGQTYEQYF.